Below, 32 T cell receptor beta chains from the same sample are listed, as sequenced in a study of blood T cell repertoires in COVID-19. Data came from immunoSEQ multiplex PCR; TCRdb stores just in-frame clones and leaves some out. In the table there are 110,000 or so clones, roughly 89% of which are singletons. Sample: peripheral blood. The receptors were gathered from a woman in her 50s with acute or convalescent COVID-19.

The chain couples TRBV5-1 to TRBJ2-7; tentatively, D is TRBD2 (6 bases). The CDR3 has 15 residues. The V and J ends lost 4 bases and 3 bases respectively, with 17 bases between them. Germline CDR1 reads SGHRS; CDR2 reads YFSETQ. The CDR3 coding sequence is TGCGCCAGCAGCCCGCGGGGTGAAGGGTTCTACGAGCAGTACTTC. Translating gives CASSPRGEGFYEQYF.

The rearrangement joins TRBV5-1 to TRBJ2-3, with 8 nucleotides matching TRBD1. The CDR3 has 14 residues. Germline V lookup: CDR1 SGHRS, CDR2 YFSETQ. Unmatched junction bases numbered 8, after V lost 7 bases and J lost 4 bases. DNA of the CDR3: TGCGCCAGCCAGGGGGCGACGTTGGCAGATACGCAGTATTTT. Encoded protein: CASQGATLADTQYF.

The chain has TRBV7-2 and TRBJ1-2; TRBD1 matches at 9 bases. The germline V gene has CDR1 SGHTA and CDR2 FQGNSA. The V gene end was trimmed by 5 bases and the J gene end by 4 bases; junction bases not matched to a gene: 8. CDR3 length equals 15 residues. The CDR3 sequence is CASSLRDRVAYGYTF. The CDR3 DNA reads as TGTGCCAGCAGCCTCCGGGACAGGGTTGCCTATGGCTACACCTTC.

The CDR3 here is CASSLQGSGYTF. The CDR3 DNA is TGTGCCAGCTCCCTACAGGGATCTGGCTACACCTTC. This chain uses TRBV28 with TRBJ1-2, with D maybe TRBD1 (6 bases). The V gene's germline CDR1 is MDHEN and CDR2 SYDVKM. This CDR3 spans 12 amino acids. V lost 8 bases to trimming and J lost 7 bases, with 14 bases between them.

This clone was detected only once. The gene calls are TRBV6-4 and TRBJ1-1; no reliable D call. Trimming removed 2 bases at V and 4 bases at J, with 8 bases between. The germline gives CDR1 MRHNA, CDR2 SNTAGT. This CDR3 is built from 13 residues. CDR3 nucleotides: TGTGCCAGCAGTGACGAAACGGGCACTGAAGCTTTCTTT. It translates to CASSDETGTEAFF.

This chain links TRBV7-9 with TRBJ1-2, with D perhaps TRBD1 (6 bases). Trimming left V 2 bases short and J 8 bases short, with 9 bases between. CDR3 length equals 12 residues. The germline CDR1 and CDR2 sequences are SEHNR and FQNEAQ (reference sequence). CDR3 in DNA: TGTGCCAGCAGCTTAACAGGGAGAGGCTACACCTTC. This sequence encodes CASSLTGRGYTF.

The rearrangement joins TRBV3-1 (or the pseudogene TRBV3-2) to TRBJ2-3, with 8 bases fitting TRBD1. Germline V lookup: CDR1 LGHDT, CDR2 YNNKEL (reference sequence). V shed 5 bases and J 2 bases; nucleotides not matched to a gene: 6. This CDR3 region has 15 residues. CDR3 sequence (DNA): TGTGCCAGCAGCGGCCGGGACAGGTTCACAGATACGCAGTATTTT. This translates into CASSGRDRFTDTQYF.

The chain joins TRBV7-3 to TRBJ2-7, with D possibly TRBD1 on 6 matching bases. Trimming took 4 bases from V and 4 from J, leaving 11 bases between them. The CDR3 sequence is 13 residues long. Per germline, CDR1 SGHTA and CDR2 FQGTGA. CDR3 sequence reads: CASSSHQGYEQYF. CDR3 coding DNA: TGTGCCAGCAGCTCACATCAGGGGTACGAGCAGTACTTC.

The V call is TRBV5-1, the J call TRBJ2-5; maybe TRBD2 (6 bases). The ends were cut back, 3 bases at V and 4 bases at J, with 16 bases in the middle. The CDR3 is made up of 15 amino acids. The germline V gene has CDR1 SGHRS and CDR2 YFSETQ. DNA for the CDR3: TGCGCCAGCAGCTCCGGGACTCACGGGGGAGAGACCCAGTACTTC. It yields the protein CASSSGTHGGETQYF. Drawing the rest from reference TRBV5-1 and TRBJ2-5, the complete variable domain is KAGVTQTPRYLIKTRGQQVTLSCSPISGHRSVSWYQQTPGQGLQFLFEYFSETQRNKGNFPGRFSGRQFSNSRSEMNVSTLELGDSALYLCASSSGTHGGETQYFGPGTRLLVL.

The chain combines TRBV19 with TRBJ1-1; D is ambiguous. Trimming left V 7 bases short and J 4 bases short, with 16 bases between. CDR1 and CDR2 (germline): LNHDA, SQIVND (reference sequence). This CDR3 contains 14 residues. CDR3 nucleotides: TGTGCCAGTACCATGAGACAAGGGAGCACTGAAGCTTTCTTT. It translates to CASTMRQGSTEAFF.

This rearrangement joins TRBV4-3 to TRBJ1-1; no definite D call. In germline, CDR1 is LGHNA, CDR2 YSLEER. Trimming stripped 3 bases from V and 1 base from J, with 6 bases between. The length of the CDR3 is 13 residues. CDR3 region: CASSQNRNTEAFF. CDR3 bases: TGCGCCAGCAGCCAGAATAGGAACACTGAAGCTTTCTTT.

The V gene is TRBV2, the J gene TRBJ1-1, with a possible D match to TRBD1 (5 bases). The germline V gene has CDR1 SNHLY and CDR2 FYNNEI. Trimming stripped 3 bases from V and 1 base from J, with 18 bases between. The CDR3 is 17 residues long. Here the CDR3 DNA reads TGTGCCAGCAGTGATATACAAGGGAGGGGCCCGAACACTGAAGCTTTCTTT. It yields the protein CASSDIQGRGPNTEAFF.

This clone turned up a few times. The gene calls are TRBV15 and TRBJ1-3; tentatively, D is TRBD1 (5 bases). This CDR3 contains 16 residues. With 4 bases removed from V and 1 base from J, the gap between germline ends came to 14 bases. Germline values: CDR1 LNHNV, CDR2 YYDKDF (reference sequence). The chain's CDR3 is CATSKKPQGSGNTIYF. CDR3 sequence (DNA): TGTGCCACCAGCAAAAAACCCCAGGGATCTGGAAACACCATATATTTT.

The J gene is TRBJ1-4, the V gene TRBV5-1; maybe TRBD1 (6 bases). V gave up 4 bases and J gave up 5 bases, with 15 bases separating them. The CDR3 runs to 15 residues. Germline assignment: CDR1 SGHRS and CDR2 YFSETQ. CDR3 sequence: CASSLTLDRNEKLFF. The CDR3 bases are TGCGCCAGCAGCCTTACCCTGGACAGAAATGAAAAACTGTTTTTT. The whole variable domain, remainder taken from reference TRBV5-1 and TRBJ1-4, is KAGVTQTPRYLIKTRGQQVTLSCSPISGHRSVSWYQQTPGQGLQFLFEYFSETQRNKGNFPGRFSGRQFSNSRSEMNVSTLELGDSALYLCASSLTLDRNEKLFFGSGTQLSVL.

This chain links TRBV30 with TRBJ1-5, with D possibly matching TRBD1 (5 bases). The CDR3 totals 14 residues. CDR1 GTSNPN and CDR2 SVGIG come from the germline V gene (reference sequence). With 2 bases removed from V and 6 bases from J, the gap between germline ends came to 14 bases. The CDR3 sequence is CAWSIGGFGQPQHF. CDR3 bases: TGTGCCTGGAGTATTGGGGGGTTTGGTCAGCCCCAGCATTTT.

The CDR3 DNA reads TGTGCCAGCAGCCCGAACCGGGGGAATGAGCAGTTCTTC. It codes for CASSPNRGNEQFF. The chain employs TRBV5-4 and TRBJ2-1; D perhaps matches TRBD2 (6 bases). The V gene's germline CDR1 is SGHNT and CDR2 YYREEE (reference sequence). The germline V and J ends were trimmed by 4 bases and 7 bases, with 12 bases remaining between them. The CDR3 extends over 13 amino acids.

J is TRBJ1-2 and V is TRBV10-3; TRBD1 matches at 11 bases. J was trimmed by 7 bases and V by 10 bases; bases with no gene match: 8. Germline-derived CDR1 and CDR2 are ENHRY and SYGVKD. The CDR3 has 13 residues. As DNA, the CDR3 is TGTGCCACCTCACCGGGACAGGGGGGTGGCTACACCTTC. Translating it yields CATSPGQGGGYTF.

This clone was seen more than once but under ten times. The chain couples TRBV10-2 to TRBJ2-7, with a possible D match to TRBD2 (5 bases). Germline V gene sequence: CDR1 WSHSY, CDR2 SAAADI. Trimming took 6 bases from V and 4 from J, leaving 10 bases between them. The CDR3 totals 12 residues. DNA of the CDR3: TGCGCCAGCAGCAGCGGAGTTTACGAGCAGTACTTC. This sequence encodes CASSSGVYEQYF.

The chain is built from TRBV5-1 and TRBJ2-3; unclear D gene. The germline V gene has CDR1 SGHRS and CDR2 YFSETQ. CDR3 size: 15 residues. V was clipped by 4 bases and J by 4 bases, with 16 bases between them. In DNA form, the CDR3 reads TGCGCCAGCAGCATCGGGTCTACTAACTCAGATACGCAGTATTTT. This translates into CASSIGSTNSDTQYF.

The V call is TRBV30, the J call TRBJ2-1, with D perhaps TRBD2 (5 bases). Germline lookup yields CDR1 GTSNPN and CDR2 SVGIG (reference sequence). CDR3 length: 12 amino acids. The V gene lost 5 bases and the J gene lost 10 bases, with 15 bases spanning the gap. The CDR3 spells CAWRGNTGEQFF. As DNA, the CDR3 is TGTGCCTGGCGAGGGAATACGGGGGAGCAGTTCTTC. The full variable domain, its missing parts supplied by reference TRBV30 and TRBJ2-1, is SQTIHQWPATLVQPVGSPLSLECTVEGTSNPNLYWYRQAAGRGLQLLFYSVGIGQISSEVPQNLSASRPQDRQFILSSKKLLLSDSGFYLCAWRGNTGEQFFGPGTRLTVL.

CDR3 sequence: CASSSSGGEKTEAFF. CDR3 DNA: TGTGCCAGCAGTTCCTCAGGGGGCGAAAAGACTGAAGCTTTCTTT. The chain recombines TRBV27 with TRBJ1-1; 8 nucleotides align to TRBD1. This CDR3 is 15 amino acids long. Germline trimming cut 4 bases from V and 5 bases from J; bases unmatched to any gene: 9. CDR1 is MNHEY, CDR2 SMNVEV, per germline (reference sequence).

This chain connects TRBV18 to TRBJ1-1, with a tentative D call TRBD1 (5 bases). CDR1 KGHSH and CDR2 LQKENI come from the germline V gene. This CDR3 spans 15 amino acids. Deletions cut 7 bases from V and 2 bases from J, with 17 bases between. The DNA for the CDR3 is TGTGCCAGCTTCTTCGCCTGGGGCTTAAACACTGAAGCTTTCTTT. As protein: CASFFAWGLNTEAFF. The entire variable domain, with the rest obtained from reference TRBV18 and TRBJ1-1, is as follows: NAGVMQNPRHLVRRRGQEARLRCSPMKGHSHVYWYRQLPEEGLKFMVYLQKENIIDESGMPKERFSAEFPKEGPSILRIQQVVRGDSAAYFCASFFAWGLNTEAFFGQGTRLTVV.

The rearrangement uses TRBV30 and TRBJ1-3; possibly TRBD1 for D (5 bases). Germline CDR1 is GTSNPN and CDR2 is SVGIG (reference sequence). The V gene lost 2 bases and the J gene lost 4 bases, with 12 bases spanning the gap. The CDR3 sequence is 14 residues long. CDR3 residues: CAWSRGEYGNTIYF. Here the CDR3 DNA reads TGTGCCTGGAGTCGGGGGGAGTACGGAAACACCATATATTTT.

This clone came up once. This chain joins TRBV16 and TRBJ1-1; D is perhaps TRBD1 (5 bases). Trimming removed 3 bases from V and 4 bases from J, with 9 bases in between. The germline V gene encodes CDR1 KGHSY and CDR2 FQNENV. This CDR3 comprises 13 residues. CDR3 DNA: TGTGCCAGCAGCCAGCAGGGTCCCACTGAAGCTTTCTTT. Amino acids: CASSQQGPTEAFF. The full variable domain, its missing parts supplied by reference TRBV16 and TRBJ1-1, is GEEVAQTPKHLVRGEGQKAKLYCAPIKGHSYVFWYQQVLKNEFKFLISFQNENVFDETGMPKERFSAKCLPNSPCSLEIQATKLEDSAVYFCASSQQGPTEAFFGQGTRLTVV.

The J gene is TRBJ2-7, the V gene TRBV7-2, with TRBD2 identical over 12 bases. This CDR3 spans 15 amino acids. After removal of 1 base from V and 9 bases from J, the junction contained 7 bases not matched to a gene. Germline CDR1 SGHTA, CDR2 FQGNSA. CDR3 region: CASSLETSGSPRQYF. In DNA, the CDR3 is TGTGCCAGCAGCTTAGAGACTAGCGGGAGCCCTCGGCAGTACTTC. Complete variable domain (other parts from reference TRBV7-2 and TRBJ2-7): GAGVSQSPSNKVTEKGKDVELRCDPISGHTALYWYRQSLGQGLEFLIYFQGNSAPDKSGLPSDRFSAERTGGSVSTLTIQRTQQEDSAVYLCASSLETSGSPRQYFGPGTRLTVT.

CDR3 sequence: CASSLTTGGTQYF. The CDR3 coding sequence is TGTGCCAGCAGCTTAACGACTGGAGGCACGCAGTATTTT. The genes are TRBV11-2 and TRBJ2-3, with D tentatively TRBD2 (5 bases). The germline CDR1 and CDR2 sequences are SGHAT and FQNNGV. This CDR3 spans 13 amino acids. V lost 2 bases and J 9 bases, leaving 12 bases between the germline ends.

V is TRBV4-3 and J is TRBJ2-6; D not resolved. This CDR3 is built from 15 residues. The V and J ends lost 2 bases and 0 bases respectively, with 5 bases between them. Germline V lookup: CDR1 LGHNA, CDR2 YSLEER. CDR3 loop: CASSQHSSGANVLTF. Here the CDR3 DNA reads TGCGCCAGCAGCCAACACAGCTCTGGGGCCAACGTCCTGACTTTC.

The chain couples TRBV6-5 to TRBJ1-2; 10 bases agree with TRBD1. Looked up from germline, CDR1 is MNHEY and CDR2 is SVGAGI. The CDR3 runs 15 residues. J was trimmed by 8 bases and V by 0 bases; bases with no gene match: 6. CDR3: CASSYSGQGVGGYTF. The CDR3 DNA sequence: TGTGCCAGCAGTTACTCAGGACAGGGGGTAGGAGGCTACACCTTC.

The chain employs TRBV7-2 and TRBJ1-5, with D tentatively TRBD1 (6 bases). Looked up from germline, CDR1 is SGHTA and CDR2 is FQGNSA. V lost 5 bases and J lost 2, with 16 bases in between. The CDR3 covers 16 residues. In nucleotides, the CDR3 is TGTGCCAGCAGCCCCGAAGGGGGATGGGGCAATCAGCCCCAGCATTTT. Its protein product is CASSPEGGWGNQPQHF.

The genes are TRBV5-1 and TRBJ1-2; no firm D call. Trimming shortened V by 2 bases and J by 2 bases, and 7 bases separated the two germline ends. Germline CDR1 is SGHRS and CDR2 is YFSETQ. The CDR3 is 13 residues long. The CDR3 DNA reads as TGCGCCAGCAGCTTCCCGGAGAACTATGGCTACACCTTC. Its translation is CASSFPENYGYTF.

This chain links TRBV4-3 with TRBJ1-1; D remains unclear. CDR1 and CDR2 from the germline V gene are LGHNA and YSLEER. V lost 5 bases and J lost 5, with 15 bases in between. The CDR3 covers 14 residues. CDR3 region: CASSSQASGTEAFF. CDR3 DNA: TGCGCCAGCAGCTCCCAGGCCTCGGGGACTGAAGCTTTCTTT.

This chain uses TRBV6-1 with TRBJ1-5; a weak D match, TRBD1 (6 bases). The germline V gene has CDR1 MNHNS and CDR2 SASEGT. Trimming took 6 bases from V and 0 from J, leaving 21 bases between them. This CDR3 is built from 18 residues. The CDR3 sequence is CASSESGQIYLSNQPQHF. The DNA of the CDR3 is TGTGCCAGCAGCGAAAGCGGACAGATTTATCTTAGCAATCAGCCCCAGCATTTT.